A single sample gave rise to the 10 T cell receptor beta chains below, sequenced in a study of CD8 T cells in Susac syndrome. With random hexamers, roughly 0.45 to 1 ug RNA was reverse transcribed. TCRdb re-derived calls from the immunoSEQ multiplex PCR reads in MiXCR, one entry per CDR3 protein. The profile shows about 130,000 distinct CDR3 sequences, around 94% of them singletons. The sample taken for sequencing was CD8+ T cells from PBMCs. These receptors were taken from a human donor with Susac syndrome.

The J gene is TRBJ1-5, the V gene TRBV7-9; D remains unclear. V lost 1 base and J lost 7, with 11 bases in between. Germline CDR1 is SEHNR and CDR2 is FQNEAQ (reference sequence). This CDR3 is built from 14 residues. DNA for the CDR3: TGTGCCAGCAGCTTAGGGGGTTTACAACAGCCCCAGCATTTT. Its translation is CASSLGGLQQPQHF.

This chain uses TRBV6-4 with TRBJ1-1; D ambiguous. The CDR3 has 13 amino acids. CDR1 MRHNA and CDR2 SNTAGT come from the germline V gene. The V end lost 4 bases, the J end lost 1 base, and 7 bases lay between the germline ends. The CDR3: CASSASENTEAFF. CDR3 bases: TGTGCCAGCAGTGCGTCGGAGAACACTGAAGCTTTCTTT.

The genes are TRBV9 and TRBJ2-3; 7 bases fit TRBD2. Germline-derived CDR1 and CDR2 are SGDLS and YYNGEE. V trimming: 6 bases; J trimming: 3 bases; junction bases outside the gene matches: 7. The CDR3 has 14 residues. CDR3 region: CASNEGRVTDTQYF. CDR3 coding DNA: TGTGCCAGCAACGAGGGGAGGGTGACAGATACGCAGTATTTT.

The chain has TRBV7-9 and TRBJ2-1; D is ambiguous. The CDR3 consists of 12 residues. V gave up 1 base and J gave up 7 bases, with 5 bases separating them. Germline V gene data show CDR1 as SEHNR and CDR2 as FQNEAQ (reference sequence). CDR3 residues: CASSLVKNEQFF. Here the CDR3 DNA reads TGTGCCAGCAGCTTAGTAAAGAATGAGCAGTTCTTC.

The table lists this clonotype with a count of one. The V and J genes are TRBV4-2 and TRBJ2-1, with 10 bases aligning to TRBD2. Looked up from germline, CDR1 is LGHNA and CDR2 is YNFKEQ. The CDR3 consists of 16 residues. Trimming removed 1 base from V and 5 bases from J; junction bases left unmatched: 5. The CDR3 bases are TGTGCCAGCAGCCAAGCCGGGACTAGCGAAAACAATGAGCAGTTCTTC. Amino acid sequence: CASSQAGTSENNEQFF.

The CDR3 region has the DNA TGTGCCAGCAGCGTAGGTCTGGGACTAGCCAAAAACATTCAGTACTTC. Translation gives CASSVGLGLAKNIQYF. The gene calls are TRBV9 and TRBJ2-4, with TRBD2 as a possible D gene (6 bases). Germline V gene sequence: CDR1 SGDLS, CDR2 YYNGEE. The CDR3 sequence is 16 residues long. The germline V and J ends were trimmed by 0 bases and 0 bases, with 10 bases remaining between them.

The chain recombines TRBV29-1 with TRBJ1-2; D remains ambiguous. Trimming stripped 5 bases from V and 0 bases from J, with 7 bases between. The CDR3 has 12 amino acids. CDR1 SQVTM and CDR2 ANQGSEA come from the germline V gene. The CDR3 DNA sequence: TGCAGCGTTTCAGCCACTAACTATGGCTACACCTTC. This encodes CSVSATNYGYTF.

The genes are TRBV15 and TRBJ2-2; weak D call: TRBD2 (5 bases). V shed 2 bases and J shed 7 bases, with 11 bases lying between them. Germline lookup yields CDR1 LNHNV and CDR2 YYDKDF (reference sequence). CDR3 size: 14 residues. The CDR3 DNA reads TGTGCCACCAGCAGAACAAGAGAGGGCGGGGAGCTGTTTTTT. Residues: CATSRTREGGELFF.

This chain joins TRBV29-1 and TRBJ1-2; D uncertain. Deletions cut 4 bases from V and 1 base from J, with 10 bases between. Germline V gene data show CDR1 as SQVTM and CDR2 as ANQGSEA. The CDR3 is 13 amino acids. CDR3 nucleotide sequence: TGCAGCGTTGGACAACTCGATAACTATGGCTACACCTTC. Translating gives CSVGQLDNYGYTF. Using reference TRBV29-1 and TRBJ1-2 for the parts outside the CDR3, the full variable domain is SAVISQKPSRDICQRGTSLTIQCQVDSQVTMMFWYRQQPGQSLTLIATANQGSEATYESGFVIDKFPISRPNLTFSTLTVSNMSPEDSSIYLCSVGQLDNYGYTFGSGTRLTVV.

The CDR3 DNA follows: TGCAGTGCTAGAGGGTTGGGCTACAATGAGCAGTTCTTC. This codes for CSARGLGYNEQFF. The chain is built from TRBV20-1 and TRBJ2-1; no definite D call. V was pared by 1 base and J by 3 bases, with 7 bases between. The CDR3 contains 13 residues. Germline-derived CDR1 and CDR2 are DFQATT and SNEGSKA (reference sequence).